Listed here is a single TCR beta chain. This receptor's antigen is unknown. Nothing much larger sits one base from this clone, and base qualities are not available. Patients who received neoadjuvant chemotherapy or who lacked clinical information were excluded from enrollment. The TCR-sequenced cases shown were male and had subtotal esophagectomy with 2- or 3-field lymphadenectomy. RNA was isolated from bulk tumor tissue sections using a Qiagen AllPrep kit, and no T-cell sorting was performed. Small sections of surgically resected tumor tissue were stored in RNAlater reagent at -80°C until RNA extraction. The record originates from a study of esophageal squamous cell carcinoma tumors (dated by TCRdb to 2020 to 2022). About the study as a whole: Immuno relation high and low groups were defined by principal component analysis with K-means clustering applied to immunohistochemical T-cell and checkpoint marker values. TCR sequencing covered some ten patients: five randomly selected high immuno relation cases and five background-matched low immuno relation cases. In Japan, approximately 53 patients with esophageal squamous cell carcinoma who were treated surgically made up the wider cohort, which included some 20 high and about 32 low immuno relation cases. Across the approximately 10 cases, 1.7 million or so TCRalpha and around 1,400,000 TCRbeta total reads were obtained, of which approximately 33,000 and 36,000 were unique. The purpose of the study was to evaluate TCR repertoire diversity and shared TCR repertoires of T cells in the tumor environment of esophageal squamous cell carcinoma.

CDR1 WNHNN and CDR2 SYGVQD were looked up in the germline V gene (reference sequence). The CDR3 has 14 amino acids, counting the end cysteine and phenylalanine. This entry keeps only the CDR3 DNA: 42 bases, framed from base 1. V loses 4 bases of germline sequence and J loses 0 bases, and the interval between the two ends is 9 bases. The receptor library was made with 5' RACE. The PCR step used KAPA HiFi along with constant-region primers for TCRalpha or TCRbeta and a P20EA primer, and a nested second PCR with CA2 or CB2 followed. Amplification of TCR genes was performed by unbiased adaptor ligation RT-PCR, in which reverse transcription was carried out with Superscript III and a polyT18-containing BSL-18E primer. After second-strand synthesis and blunting, the P10EA/P20EA adaptor was ligated to the cDNA 5' end, followed by NotI digestion. Both the first and second PCRs consisted of approximately 22 cycles of 98 degrees C for 20 s, 65 degrees C for 30 s and 72 degrees C for 1 min. Amplicons were indexed with the Nextera XT Index kit v2 Set A, pooled equimolarly and quantified on a Qubit 2.0 Fluorometer. Sequencing was carried out on the Illumina MiSeq platform with 2x300 bp paired-end reads. The source study handled its data this way. Repertoire Genesis software ver.1.0 assigned each read to V and J genes according to the highest identity with IMGT reference sequences. CDR3 was defined as the region from Cys104 to Phe118 plus Gly119 and was translated, and unique sequence reads were defined as those with distinct V, J and CDR3 amino acids. Shared V|J combinations were chosen if significant in both a Fisher's exact test in edgeR and a Mann Whitney U test. Repertoire dissimilarity index was computed with the R rdi package after removing singletons and bootstrapping 500 repertoire combinations. TCRdb trimmed public reads at Q25 via fastp, called clones via MiXCR and kept in-frame beta chains. Entries are consolidated by CDR3 protein sequence, retaining the most common genes and DNA. TCRdb assigned the V and J calls; the authors' analysis was not used. The sample contains 1,200 or so distinct CDR3 sequences, around 13% of them found a single time. Approximately 33% of the sample is taken by the ten largest.

Here is what the overall study found, with its caveats: About 30% of the 10 cases showed a single dominant TCRalpha VJ recombination with apparently reduced TCRalpha diversity. Twenty-seven TRAV|TRAJ and fewer than 25 TRBV|TRBJ combinations appeared shared among high immuno relation cases, including TRAV13-1|TRAJ22 and TRBV7-9|TRBJ2-7. Total TCR repertoire counts did not differ between groups, but significant repertoire counts were higher in the high immuno relation group. Only a few cases were included in the TCR repertoire analysis, and no investigation at the CDR3 clonotype level was performed. Given the large variation in the TCRalphabeta repertoire, shared V|J recombination candidates may have been selected by chance. Because TCRalpha and TCRbeta chains were sequenced separately, chain pairing and the antigens recognized remained unknown.

The sample comprised tumor tissue. The clonotype was recovered from a man between 45 and 79 years old with esophageal squamous cell carcinoma. Here the chain combines TRBV10-1 and TRBJ2-5; a tentative D match to TRBD2 spans 5 bases. Here is the DNA: TGCGCCAGCAGTGGAACGGGGAACCAAGAGACCCAGTACTTC. The resulting protein is CASSGTGNQETQYF.